The entry below describes one T cell receptor beta chain. What it binds is unknown. Other nucleotide sequences in the sample specify the same CDR3. This sample is drawn from a study of shared clonotypes between healthy human individuals. Study outcomes and limitations: For naive CD4 cells, 4% to 5% of clonotypes were shared across a handful of donors. For sorted subsets, rarefaction showed incomplete sequencing despite large depth. Generation probability values for non-shared clonotypes were lower than those for clonotypes shared by all four donors.

Investigators divided CD4+ cells into CD45RA+ naive and CD45RA-negative memory subsets. Sequencing was performed with immunoSEQ multiplex PCR; in TCRdb, only in-frame clones are kept and a portion is missing. The table includes about 2.4 million clones, roughly 92% detected once. Trimming took 4 bases from V and 1 from J, leaving 6 bases between them. The germline V gene encodes CDR1 SGHRS and CDR2 YFSETQ. The CDR3 is made up of 12 amino acids. This clonotype originated in a man younger than 35 in good health. Sequencing input: naive CD4+ T cells sorted from blood. Documented subset: CD45RA+ positively selected. This chain links TRBV5-1 with TRBJ2-7; TRBD2 is a possible D gene (5 bases). As DNA, the CDR3 is TGCGCCAGCAGCCGGGATTCCTACGAGCAGTACTTC. Translated: CASSRDSYEQYF.